This T cell receptor beta chain derives from a study of blood T cells in healthy people across ages. Looking at the study overall: Template switching captured about one barcoded beta molecule per two T cells. Study-wide results and caveats: Getting older went along with TCR beta diversity per million T cells dropping roughly linearly. Diversity of TCR beta correlated strongly with naive T cell percentage. Diversity figures derived from one million T cells were judged to underestimate the true value.

A second PCR, run for about 6 to 11 cycles, used a sample-barcoded 5' primer plus a J-beta primer mix. TCRdb analysed the 5' RACE reads with MiXCR anew, one entry per CDR3 protein. Of approximately 1.5 million distinct CDR3 sequences in the sample, 35% to 45% were seen once. A word on this clonotype: Its antigen remains unidentified.

The CDR3 is 18 residues long. Germline loops: CDR1 SGHVS, CDR2 FNYEAQ. Trimming took 2 bases from V and 4 from J, leaving 21 bases between them. The TCR sequence derives from a woman aged 18-29 years in good health. The V gene is TRBV7-6, the J gene TRBJ1-5; D is perhaps TRBD1 (6 bases). The sequencing sample was made of blood. CDR3 residues: CASSLSLPGASHNQPQHF. CDR3 sequence (DNA): TGTGCCAGCAGCTTATCCCTCCCAGGGGCCAGTCATAATCAGCCCCAGCATTTT.